This note documents a single T cell receptor (beta chain) sequence. As yet, its antigen is unknown. This sample stems from a study of a mutant IDH1 vaccine in newly diagnosed glioma. Study outcomes and limitations: Immune responses induced by vaccination arose in 93.3% of the patients. Pseudoprogression showed no apparent link to changes in top peripheral T cell clonotypes.

The repertoire was sequenced with immunoSEQ multiplex PCR; TCRdb's copy has only in-frame clones and lacks some. The table shows around 63,000 clones, with around 92% occurring only once. The time point here: baseline, week 1 (first vaccination visit). Described treatment: pre-vaccination baseline after standard-of-care therapy. The sample consisted of PBMCs, taken from a glioma patient treated with radiotherapy, temozolomide or both. This TCR came from a man in his fifties with glioma.

Written as DNA, the CDR3 is TGTGCCAGCAGCTCCGGACTAAGCAATGAGCAGTTCTTC. Its translation is CASSSGLSNEQFF. V is TRBV7-3 and J is TRBJ2-1; D perhaps matches TRBD2 (6 bases). The germline CDR1 and CDR2 sequences are SGHTA and FQGTGA. The CDR3 is made up of 13 amino acids. Between the trimmed V and J ends, which lost 4 bases and 6 bases, there was a span of 10 bases.